This TCR beta chain was captured by sequencing in a study of T cell responses to AZD1222 COVID-19 vaccine. Concerning this clone: Its antigen is still unknown.

The CDR3 spans 14 residues. V lost 1 base and J lost 8; bases outside the gene matches: 4. Germline V gene lookup returns CDR1 GTSNPN and CDR2 SVGIG (reference sequence). Profiled with immunoSEQ multiplex PCR; TCRdb holds only in-frame clones, not every one. The sample has just over 8,000 clones; roughly 90% are singletons. Study results and limitations: Reports indicate that nearly half of spike-specific TCRs are directed at unmutated variant regions.

Second doses that came at about 4 or about 12 weeks were put together. The TCR sequence derives from an adult who received the AZD1222 COVID-19 vaccine. This sample comprised peripheral blood, obtained 28 days after the second AZD1222 dose. The chain recombines TRBV30 with TRBJ1-4, with 10 bases lining up with TRBD1. For the CDR3, the DNA is TGTGCCTGGAGTGAGGGGACAGGGGACGAAAAACTGTTTTTT. It codes for CAWSEGTGDEKLFF. Filled out from reference TRBV30 and TRBJ1-4, the complete variable domain reads SQTIHQWPATLVQPVGSPLSLECTVEGTSNPNLYWYRQAAGRGLQLLFYSVGIGQISSEVPQNLSASRPQDRQFILSSKKLLLSDSGFYLCAWSEGTGDEKLFFGSGTQLSVL.